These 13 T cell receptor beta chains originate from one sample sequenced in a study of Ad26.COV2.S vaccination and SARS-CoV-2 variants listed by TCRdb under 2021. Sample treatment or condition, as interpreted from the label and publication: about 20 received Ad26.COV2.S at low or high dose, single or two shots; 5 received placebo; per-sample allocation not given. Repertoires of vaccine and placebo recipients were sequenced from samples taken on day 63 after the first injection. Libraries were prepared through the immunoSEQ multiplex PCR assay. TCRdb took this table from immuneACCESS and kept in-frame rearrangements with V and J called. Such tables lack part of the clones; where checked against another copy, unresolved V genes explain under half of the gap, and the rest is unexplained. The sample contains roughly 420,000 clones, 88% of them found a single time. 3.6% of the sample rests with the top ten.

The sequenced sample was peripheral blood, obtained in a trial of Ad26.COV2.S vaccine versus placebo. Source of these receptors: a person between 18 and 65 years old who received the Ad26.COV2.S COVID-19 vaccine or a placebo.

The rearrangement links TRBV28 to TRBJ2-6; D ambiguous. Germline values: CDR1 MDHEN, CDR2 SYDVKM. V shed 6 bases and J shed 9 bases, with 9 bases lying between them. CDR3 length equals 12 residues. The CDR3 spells CASSSGYNVLTF. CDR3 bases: TGTGCCAGCAGCTCCGGGTACAACGTCCTGACTTTC.

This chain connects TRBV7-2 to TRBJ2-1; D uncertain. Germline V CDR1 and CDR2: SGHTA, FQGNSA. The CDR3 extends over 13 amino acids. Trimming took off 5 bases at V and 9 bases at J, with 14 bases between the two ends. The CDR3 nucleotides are TGTGCCAGCAGCCCTATAGTATATAGTGAGCAGTTCTTC. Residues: CASSPIVYSEQFF.

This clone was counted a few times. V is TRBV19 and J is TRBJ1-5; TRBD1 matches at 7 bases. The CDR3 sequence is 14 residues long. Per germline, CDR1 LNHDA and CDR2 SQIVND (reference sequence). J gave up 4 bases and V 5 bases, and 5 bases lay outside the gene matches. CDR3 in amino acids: CASSGTALNQPQHF. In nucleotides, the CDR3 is TGTGCCAGTAGTGGGACAGCCCTTAATCAGCCCCAGCATTTT.

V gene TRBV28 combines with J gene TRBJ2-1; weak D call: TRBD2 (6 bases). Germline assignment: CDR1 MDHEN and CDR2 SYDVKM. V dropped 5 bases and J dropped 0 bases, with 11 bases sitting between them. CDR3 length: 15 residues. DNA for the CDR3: TGTGCCAGCAGTCCCTTCGGGGGCTCCTACAATGAGCAGTTCTTC. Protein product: CASSPFGGSYNEQFF.

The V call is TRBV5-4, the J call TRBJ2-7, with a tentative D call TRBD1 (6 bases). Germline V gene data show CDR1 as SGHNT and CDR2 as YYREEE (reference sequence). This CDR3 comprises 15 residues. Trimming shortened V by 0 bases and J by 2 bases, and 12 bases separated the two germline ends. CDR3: CASSLGGQTTYEQYF. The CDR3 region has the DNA TGTGCCAGCAGCTTGGGGGGACAAACCACCTACGAGCAGTACTTC. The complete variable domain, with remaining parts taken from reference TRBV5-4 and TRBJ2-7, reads ETGVTQSPTHLIKTRGQQVTLRCSSQSGHNTVSWYQQALGQGPQFIFQYYREEENGRGNFPPRFSGLQFPNYSSELNVNALELDDSALYLCASSLGGQTTYEQYFGPGTRLTVT.

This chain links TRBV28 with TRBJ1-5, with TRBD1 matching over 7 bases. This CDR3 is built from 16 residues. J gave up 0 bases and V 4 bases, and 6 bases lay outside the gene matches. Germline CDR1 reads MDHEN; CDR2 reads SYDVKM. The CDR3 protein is CASSYKGAYSNQPQHF. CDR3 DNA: TGTGCCAGCAGTTATAAGGGGGCATATAGCAATCAGCCCCAGCATTTT. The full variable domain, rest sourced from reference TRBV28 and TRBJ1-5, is DVKVTQSSRYLVKRTGEKVFLECVQDMDHENMFWYRQDPGLGLRLIYFSYDVKMKEKGDIPEGYSVSREKKERFSLILESASTNQTSMYLCASSYKGAYSNQPQHFGDGTRLSIL.

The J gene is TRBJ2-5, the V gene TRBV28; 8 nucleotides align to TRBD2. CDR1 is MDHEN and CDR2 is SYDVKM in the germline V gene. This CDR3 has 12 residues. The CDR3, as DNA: TGTGCAGTCGGGAGGGTCCAAGAGACCCAGTACTTC. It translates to CAVGRVQETQYF.

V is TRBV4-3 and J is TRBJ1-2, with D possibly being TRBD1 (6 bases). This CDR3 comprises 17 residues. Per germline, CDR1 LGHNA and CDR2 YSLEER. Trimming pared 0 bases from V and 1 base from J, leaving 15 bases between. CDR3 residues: CASSQDVWGGLNYGYTF. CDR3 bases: TGCGCCAGCAGCCAAGATGTTTGGGGGGGCCTTAACTATGGCTACACCTTC.

CDR3 sequence reads: CASSIVRGRAGELFF. CDR3 sequence (DNA): TGTGCCAGCAGCATCGTTCGGGGAAGAGCCGGGGAGCTGTTTTTT. The chain carries TRBV7-9 and TRBJ2-2; D is possibly TRBD2 (5 bases). The CDR3 spans 15 residues. V dropped 5 bases and J dropped 6 bases, with 16 bases sitting between them. The germline V gene encodes CDR1 SEHNR and CDR2 FQNEAQ (reference sequence).

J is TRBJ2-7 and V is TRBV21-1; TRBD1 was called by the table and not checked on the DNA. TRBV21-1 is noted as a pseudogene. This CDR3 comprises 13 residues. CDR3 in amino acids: CASSSHRVFEQYF. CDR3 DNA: TGTGCCAGCAGCAGTCACAGGGTCTTTGAGCAGTACTTC.

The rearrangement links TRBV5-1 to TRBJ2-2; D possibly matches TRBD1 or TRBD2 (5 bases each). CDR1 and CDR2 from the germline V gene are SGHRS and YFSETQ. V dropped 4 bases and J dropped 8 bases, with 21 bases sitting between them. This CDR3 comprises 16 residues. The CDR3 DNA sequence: TGCGCCAGCAGCGGAACCGGGACGGACATTGGAGGGGAGCTGTTTTTT. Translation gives CASSGTGTDIGGELFF.

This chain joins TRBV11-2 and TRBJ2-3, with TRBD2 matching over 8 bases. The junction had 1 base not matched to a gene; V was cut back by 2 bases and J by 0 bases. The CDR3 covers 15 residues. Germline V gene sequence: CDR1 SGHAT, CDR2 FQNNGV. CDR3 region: CASSLIAGSTDTQYF. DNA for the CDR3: TGTGCCAGCAGCTTAATAGCGGGGAGCACAGATACGCAGTATTTT. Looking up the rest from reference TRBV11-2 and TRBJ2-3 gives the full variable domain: EAGVAQSPRYKIIEKRQSVAFWCNPISGHATLYWYQQILGQGPKLLIQFQNNGVVDDSQLPKDRFSAERLKGVDSTLKIQPAKLEDSAVYLCASSLIAGSTDTQYFGPGTRLTVL.

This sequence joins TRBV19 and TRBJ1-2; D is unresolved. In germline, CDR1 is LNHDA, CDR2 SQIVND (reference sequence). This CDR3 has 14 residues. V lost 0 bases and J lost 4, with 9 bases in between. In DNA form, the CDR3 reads TGTGCCAGTAGTATAGATGAGGCGGTCTATGGCTACACCTTC. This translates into CASSIDEAVYGYTF.